These 29 T cell receptor beta chains share one sample of origin, sequenced in a study of blood T cell repertoires in COVID-19. Assay used: immunoSEQ multiplex PCR; TCRdb lists only in-frame clones, some missing. The data contain 200,000 to 300,000 clones, 75% to 85% of them singletons. The sequencing sample was made of peripheral blood. These receptors were collected from a human donor in a cohort sampled during active COVID-19.

The chain employs TRBV7-9 and TRBJ2-1; 9 bases match TRBD2. CDR3 length: 14 amino acids. Trimming removed 2 bases from V and 10 bases from J; junction bases left unmatched: 6. Germline CDR1 and CDR2: SEHNR and FQNEAQ (reference sequence). The CDR3 DNA sequence: TGTGCCAGCAGCTTACGGCGGGGGGGCGGAGAGCAGTTCTTC. Its translation: CASSLRRGGGEQFF.

The chain is built from TRBV7-2 and TRBJ1-1; 7 nucleotides line up with TRBD1. J gave up 4 bases and V 4 bases, and 9 bases lay outside the gene matches. From germline, CDR1 is SGHTA and CDR2 FQGNSA. The CDR3 runs to 15 residues. Written as DNA, the CDR3 is TGTGCCAGCAGCTCCAACAGGGGTACGGGCACTGAAGCTTTCTTT. Protein sequence: CASSSNRGTGTEAFF.

This sequence joins TRBV28 and TRBJ1-2; 9 bases align to TRBD1. Germline values: CDR1 MDHEN, CDR2 SYDVKM. The CDR3 covers 16 residues. J lost 5 bases, V lost 6 bases, and 13 bases had no gene match. This chain's CDR3 is CASSLNSGTGNYGYTF. The CDR3 coding sequence is TGTGCCAGCAGCCTAAACTCCGGGACAGGGAATTATGGCTACACCTTC.

The chain carries TRBV10-3 and TRBJ2-7, with D possibly TRBD1 on 6 matching bases. V shed 3 bases and J shed 2 bases, with 8 bases lying between them. CDR1 is ENHRY and CDR2 is SYGVKD in the germline V gene. This CDR3 has 13 residues. CDR3 sequence: CAISDRGPYEQYF. CDR3 coding DNA: TGTGCCATCAGTGACAGGGGACCCTACGAGCAGTACTTC.

This chain uses TRBV19 with TRBJ2-2; D might be TRBD2 (5 bases). The CDR3 totals 15 residues. Germline V gene lookup returns CDR1 LNHDA and CDR2 SQIVND (reference sequence). Trimming stripped 7 bases from V and 6 bases from J, with 18 bases between. The CDR3 here is CASTQSSGISGELFF. In DNA form, the CDR3 reads TGTGCCAGTACCCAAAGTTCGGGGATTTCCGGGGAGCTGTTTTTT.

This clone was observed at least ten times. The V and J genes are TRBV18 and TRBJ1-2, with a tentative D call TRBD1 (6 bases). Germline assignment: CDR1 KGHSH and CDR2 LQKENI. Trimming left V 3 bases short and J 3 bases short, with 11 bases between. This CDR3 spans 14 amino acids. The CDR3 here is CASSPTKGDYGYTF. CDR3 coding DNA: TGTGCCAGCTCACCTACGAAGGGGGACTATGGCTACACCTTC.

This chain links TRBV5-1 with TRBJ2-1; D possibly corresponds to TRBD1 (5 bases). Between the trimmed V and J ends, which lost 3 bases and 9 bases, there was a span of 10 bases. The CDR3 contains 12 residues. Looked up from germline, CDR1 is SGHRS and CDR2 is YFSETQ. The CDR3 coding sequence is TGCGCCAGCAGCTCGCAGGGCGGTGAGCAGTTCTTC. Its protein product is CASSSQGGEQFF.

V gene TRBV6-5 combines with J gene TRBJ2-3; tentatively, D is TRBD1 (6 bases). CDR3 size: 15 residues. The germline V gene has CDR1 MNHEY and CDR2 SVGAGI. The ends were cut back, 5 bases at V and 3 bases at J, with 15 bases in the middle. CDR3 in DNA: TGTGCCAGCAGTACAGACAGGTCAGATACAGATACGCAGTATTTT. This encodes CASSTDRSDTDTQYF.

DNA of the CDR3: TGTGCCAGCAGCTCTGGGGGCCTCGGGAATCAAGAGACCCAGTACTTC. Encoded protein: CASSSGGLGNQETQYF. This chain joins TRBV5-5 and TRBJ2-5, with D maybe TRBD1 (6 bases). Germline V CDR1 and CDR2: SGHKS, YYEKEE (reference sequence). The CDR3 loop spans 16 amino acids. Between the trimmed V and J ends, which lost 3 bases and 2 bases, there was a span of 17 bases.

The chain is built from TRBV5-1 and TRBJ1-1; TRBD1 is a possible D gene (5 bases). The germline V gene has CDR1 SGHRS and CDR2 YFSETQ. V was clipped by 5 bases and J by 0 bases, with 17 bases between them. The CDR3 extends over 16 amino acids. CDR3 in DNA: TGCGCCAGCAGAAAGGATAGGGGTAGTATGAACACTGAAGCTTTCTTT. Translation gives CASRKDRGSMNTEAFF.

The chain uses TRBV18 and TRBJ2-7, with 7 bases fitting TRBD2. After removal of 3 bases from V and 2 bases from J, the junction contained 4 bases not matched to a gene. The CDR3 covers 14 residues. The germline CDR1 and CDR2 sequences are KGHSH and LQKENI. DNA for the CDR3: TGTGCCAGCTCACCGCGAACTAGCGCCTACGAGCAGTACTTC. It encodes CASSPRTSAYEQYF.

This chain uses TRBV19 with TRBJ2-6; 8 bases align to TRBD1. The CDR3 loop spans 17 amino acids. V lost 3 bases, J lost 2 bases, and 6 bases stayed unmatched. CDR1 LNHDA and CDR2 SQIVND come from the germline V gene (reference sequence). CDR3 in amino acids: CASSILTGGTGANVLTF. In DNA form, the CDR3 reads TGTGCCAGTAGTATTCTTACAGGGGGTACTGGGGCCAACGTCCTGACTTTC.

This chain links TRBV21-1 with TRBJ2-5; TRBD2, the D gene given by the table, was not confirmed from the DNA. TRBV21-1 is annotated as a pseudogene. This CDR3 is built from 14 residues. DNA for the CDR3: TGTGCCAGCAGCAAACCCCCGTACCAAGAGACCCAGTACTTC. It yields the protein CASSKPPYQETQYF.

V usage is TRBV7-9 and J usage is TRBJ2-2, with D tentatively TRBD2 (5 bases). The V gene lost 5 bases and the J gene lost 4 bases, with 8 bases spanning the gap. The CDR3 totals 13 residues. Germline V CDR1 and CDR2: SEHNR, FQNEAQ (reference sequence). As DNA, the CDR3 is TGTGCCAGCAGCCGGACTTTCACCGGGGAGCTGTTTTTT. It specifies CASSRTFTGELFF.

The V gene is TRBV29-1, the J gene TRBJ1-2, with 7 positions matching TRBD1. The length of the CDR3 is 13 residues. Per germline, CDR1 SQVTM and CDR2 ANQGSEA. V trimming: 1 base; J trimming: 4 bases; junction bases outside the gene matches: 3. The CDR3 loop is CSVEGGTVYGYTF. The CDR3, as DNA: TGCAGCGTTGAAGGGGGGACAGTCTATGGCTACACCTTC.

The chain links TRBV6-5 to TRBJ1-5; no reliable D call. The ends were cut back, 6 bases at V and 4 bases at J, with 7 bases in the middle. This CDR3 has 12 amino acids. Germline V gene lookup returns CDR1 MNHEY and CDR2 SVGAGI. The CDR3 DNA reads as TGTGCCAGCAGCCCCCCTAATCAGCCCCAGCATTTT. Residues: CASSPPNQPQHF.

The rearrangement uses TRBV19 and TRBJ1-1; no definite D call. Germline CDR1 and CDR2: LNHDA and SQIVND (reference sequence). There are 13 residues in the CDR3. V gave up 7 bases and J gave up 0 bases, with 9 bases separating them. The CDR3 here is CASTGNMNTEAFF. The CDR3 DNA follows: TGTGCCAGTACGGGGAATATGAACACTGAAGCTTTCTTT.

This sequence joins TRBV19 and TRBJ1-5; the match to TRBD1 covers 8 bases. Germline V gives CDR1 LNHDA, CDR2 SQIVND (reference sequence). J gave up 7 bases and V 2 bases, and 4 bases lay outside the gene matches. The CDR3 runs 14 residues. The CDR3 sequence: CASSIWQGAQPQHF. CDR3 nucleotides: TGTGCCAGTAGTATATGGCAGGGGGCACAGCCCCAGCATTTT.

This clone has a handful of counts. Other nucleotide sequences in the sample specify the same CDR3. The V gene is TRBV7-8, the J gene TRBJ2-3; the D is unclear. Germline V gives CDR1 SGHVS, CDR2 FQNEAQ. The CDR3 is made up of 12 amino acids. The V end lost 5 bases, the J end lost 2 bases, and 5 bases lay between the germline ends. This chain's CDR3 is CASSPYTDTQYF. DNA of the CDR3: TGTGCCAGCAGCCCCTACACAGATACGCAGTATTTT.

This chain connects TRBV7-9 to TRBJ2-1, with TRBD2 matching over 8 bases. From germline, CDR1 is SEHNR and CDR2 FQNEAQ (reference sequence). Trimming took 5 bases from V and 7 from J; bases not matched to a gene: 10. The CDR3 has 15 amino acids. DNA for the CDR3: TGTGCCAGCAGCGCGGACGGGAGGGCCATGAATGAGCAGTTCTTC. Amino acids: CASSADGRAMNEQFF.

The chain recombines TRBV5-1 with TRBJ1-6; D is unresolved. The V end lost 2 bases, the J end lost 8 bases, and 11 bases lay between the germline ends. Germline V gives CDR1 SGHRS, CDR2 YFSETQ. The CDR3 is 14 residues long. CDR3 sequence reads: CASSFLNGDSPLHF. CDR3 nucleotide sequence: TGCGCCAGCAGCTTCTTAAACGGGGATTCACCCCTCCACTTT.

This chain joins TRBV5-6 and TRBJ1-1, with 8 positions matching TRBD1. The CDR3 spans 16 residues. After removal of 0 bases from V and 4 bases from J, the junction contained 8 bases not matched to a gene. CDR1 and CDR2 (germline): SGHDT, YYEEEE. CDR3 sequence (DNA): TGTGCCAGCAGCTTGGAGGCAGGGGGCGCGGGCACTGAAGCTTTCTTT. This sequence encodes CASSLEAGGAGTEAFF.

This clone has a single count. V is TRBV27 and J is TRBJ2-6, with D possibly being TRBD1 (5 bases). Germline V gene data show CDR1 as MNHEY and CDR2 as SMNVEV (reference sequence). The CDR3 length is 16 residues. V was trimmed by 8 bases and J by 0 bases, leaving 14 bases between them. CDR3 DNA: TGTGCCAGCTCTTGGGGTAGGGGCTCTGGGGCCAACGTCCTGACTTTC. Amino acid sequence: CASSWGRGSGANVLTF.

J is TRBJ2-7 and V is TRBV6-5; 10 bases map to TRBD1. Per germline, CDR1 MNHEY and CDR2 SVGAGI. The CDR3 spans 14 residues. V lost 5 bases and J lost 6; bases outside the gene matches: 7. CDR3 residues: CASSPGTGVVEQYF. The CDR3 nucleotides are TGTGCCAGCAGTCCAGGGACAGGGGTGGTCGAGCAGTACTTC.

The CDR3 here is CASTPGSGNEKLFF. The CDR3 nucleotides read TGTGCCAGTACCCCTGGGTCGGGGAATGAAAAACTGTTTTTT. J is TRBJ1-4 and V is TRBV19; unclear D gene. Germline V CDR1 and CDR2: LNHDA, SQIVND (reference sequence). Trimming stripped 7 bases from V and 5 bases from J, with 14 bases between. CDR3 length equals 14 residues.

V usage is TRBV6-5 and J usage is TRBJ1-2; D is ambiguous. The V end lost 4 bases, the J end lost 3 bases, and 9 bases lay between the germline ends. This CDR3 comprises 13 residues. The germline CDR1 and CDR2 sequences are MNHEY and SVGAGI. CDR3: CASSLGEDYGYTF. CDR3 sequence (DNA): TGTGCCAGCAGTTTGGGAGAAGACTATGGCTACACCTTC.

This sequence joins TRBV6-5 and TRBJ1-2; no reliable D call. CDR3 length equals 15 residues. V gave up 2 bases and J gave up 4 bases, with 14 bases separating them. The germline CDR1 and CDR2 sequences are MNHEY and SVGAGI. The CDR3 DNA reads TGTGCCAGCAGTTACGACGGGGATTTGGGCTATGGCTACACCTTC. Amino acid sequence: CASSYDGDLGYGYTF.

This chain uses TRBV29-1 with TRBJ2-1, with 12 bases matching TRBD1. This CDR3 comprises 13 residues. The germline gives CDR1 SQVTM, CDR2 ANQGSEA. V lost 6 bases and J lost 16; bases outside the gene matches: 13. CDR3 amino acids: CSVEPGQGARYFF. CDR3 nucleotide sequence: TGCAGCGTCGAACCGGGACAGGGGGCACGGTACTTCTTC.

This clone was found a few times. The rearrangement joins TRBV27 to TRBJ2-7; 7 nucleotides align to TRBD1. The CDR3 is 14 amino acids. Germline assignment: CDR1 MNHEY and CDR2 SMNVEV (reference sequence). Germline trimming cut 3 bases from V and 6 bases from J; bases unmatched to any gene: 8. The CDR3 nucleotides read TGTGCCAGCAGTTTCTTTGACAGGGTGATCGAGCAGTACTTC. As protein: CASSFFDRVIEQYF.